The 9 T cell receptor beta chains listed next were all sequenced from one sample in a study of cytomegalovirus exposure and HLA in healthy donors. Data came from immunoSEQ multiplex PCR; TCRdb stores just in-frame clones and leaves some out. The table has about 110,000 clones, approximately 95% seen once. Specimen: PBMCs. All receptors come from a woman between 18 and 29 years old in good health and CMV-seronegative.

The chain combines TRBV7-9 with TRBJ1-2, with 8 positions matching TRBD1. V shed 6 bases and J 3 bases; nucleotides not matched to a gene: 9. This CDR3 has 15 amino acids. Germline CDR1 is SEHNR and CDR2 is FQNEAQ (reference sequence). CDR3 in amino acids: CASRSLPGQDYGYTF. For the CDR3, the DNA is TGTGCCAGCAGATCACTACCGGGACAGGACTATGGCTACACCTTC.

The chain employs TRBV7-6 and TRBJ1-2; possibly TRBD1 for D (5 bases). Germline V lookup: CDR1 SGHVS, CDR2 FNYEAQ. The CDR3 extends over 11 amino acids. V was trimmed by 4 bases and J by 7 bases, leaving 7 bases between them. CDR3 nucleotides: TGTGCCAGCAGCTCTCAGGGTGGCTACACCTTC. It codes for CASSSQGGYTF. The full variable domain, in which reference TRBV7-6 and TRBJ1-2 provide the parts outside the CDR3, is GAGVSQSPRYKVTKRGQDVALRCDPISGHVSLYWYRQALGQGPEFLTYFNYEAQQDKSGLPNDRFSAERPEGSISTLTIQRTEQRDSAMYRCASSSQGGYTFGSGTRLTVV.

This clone occurred once. The genes are TRBV9 and TRBJ1-2, with unresolved D. Trimming took off 3 bases at V and 2 bases at J, with 8 bases between the two ends. The germline gives CDR1 SGDLS, CDR2 YYNGEE. There are 13 residues in the CDR3. CDR3 coding DNA: TGTGCCAGCAGCGGGGGAGCAAACTATGGCTACACCTTC. It is translated as CASSGGANYGYTF.

This clone showed up just once. The gene calls are TRBV4-2 and TRBJ2-3, with 15 positions matching TRBD2. The CDR3 runs to 17 residues. J was trimmed by 3 bases and V by 3 bases; bases with no gene match: 4. The germline V gene has CDR1 LGHNA and CDR2 YNFKEQ. The CDR3 sequence is CASSQRTSGGATDTQYF. As DNA, the CDR3 is TGTGCCAGCAGCCAGCGGACTAGCGGGGGGGCTACAGATACGCAGTATTTT.

This clone was seen a single time. The chain employs TRBV7-6 and TRBJ2-1; tentatively, D is TRBD1 (5 bases). V shed 2 bases and J shed 6 bases, with 17 bases lying between them. The CDR3 is 16 residues long. Germline CDR1 is SGHVS and CDR2 is FNYEAQ. The CDR3 region is CASSLYPGNPSNEQFF. In nucleotides, the CDR3 is TGTGCCAGCAGCTTATATCCAGGGAATCCTTCCAATGAGCAGTTCTTC.

This chain links TRBV4-3 with TRBJ1-5, with 10 bases aligning to TRBD1. Trimming at V came to 4 bases and at J to 6 bases, leaving 12 bases not matched to a gene. This CDR3 region has 17 residues. The germline V gene encodes CDR1 LGHNA and CDR2 YSLEER. CDR3 in amino acids: CASSLWATDRGFQPQHF. DNA for the CDR3: TGCGCCAGCAGCCTTTGGGCCACGGACAGGGGGTTTCAGCCCCAGCATTTT.

CDR3 residues: CASSLGDSSYGYTF. CDR3 coding DNA: TGTGCCAGCAGCTTGGGGGACAGTTCCTATGGCTACACCTTC. The V call is TRBV5-5, the J call TRBJ1-2, with TRBD1 matching 7 bases. The germline V gene encodes CDR1 SGHKS and CDR2 YYEKEE (reference sequence). Unmatched junction bases numbered 3, after V lost 0 bases and J lost 4 bases. CDR3 size: 14 residues.

This chain links TRBV5-8 with TRBJ2-5; TRBD1 is a possible D gene (6 bases). Germline CDR1 reads SGHTS; CDR2 reads YDEGEE. This CDR3 has 15 amino acids. V shed 9 bases and J shed 2 bases, with 20 bases lying between them. The DNA for the CDR3 is TGTGCCACCTCTTTCAGGGGCACGTTACAAGAGACCCAGTACTTC. It is translated as CATSFRGTLQETQYF.

The rearrangement joins TRBV7-6 to TRBJ2-1, with TRBD2 matching over 9 bases. J gave up 4 bases and V 4 bases, and 5 bases lay outside the gene matches. Germline V gives CDR1 SGHVS, CDR2 FNYEAQ. The CDR3 is 15 amino acids. CDR3 residues: CASSSSGGSYNEQFF. In DNA, the CDR3 is TGTGCCAGCAGCTCCAGCGGGGGGTCGTACAATGAGCAGTTCTTC.